The T cell receptor (beta chain) under discussion was sequenced for a study of shared clonotypes between healthy human individuals. Points from the study as a whole: Sampling covered blood only; tissue repertoires likely differ.

The V and J ends lost 3 bases and 5 bases respectively, with 13 bases between them. The CDR3 runs to 14 residues. CDR1 and CDR2 from the germline V gene are ENHRY and SYGVKD. TCRdb keeps only in-frame clones here, not all; method: immunoSEQ multiplex PCR. The sample carries more than 2,000,000 clones, 90% to 95% recorded once. A remark on this clone: Antigen: not known.

The split of CD4+ cells yielded CD45RA+ naive and CD45RA-negative memory subsets. Sequenced: naive CD4+ T cells sorted from blood. Subset in this sample: CD45RA+ positively selected. The rearrangement links TRBV10-3 to TRBJ2-5, with a possible D match to TRBD2 (5 bases). The sequence was obtained from a man younger than 30 in good health. The CDR3 DNA sequence: TGTGCCATCAGTGATTCAGCGGCGAAGGAGACCCAGTACTTC. Protein product: CAISDSAAKETQYF.